Listed here is a single T cell receptor beta chain. The sequencing template was cDNA reverse transcribed from extracted RNA. Generated by immunoSEQ multiplex PCR, the TCRdb table keeps only in-frame clones and is missing some. The sample shows more than 200,000 clones, about three fifths of them seen only once. The treatment is: oral pan-JAK inhibitor, 5-10 mg twice daily. The data belong to a study of CD8+ T cells in alopecia areata. Looking at the study overall: Oral tofacitinib, 5 to 10 mg twice daily, was given in an open-label trial.

Germline loops: CDR1 LGHNA, CDR2 YNFKEQ. The CDR3 is made up of 14 amino acids. Trimming removed 5 bases at V and 4 bases at J, with 14 bases between. The source was CD4+ T cells sorted from blood, collected at week 4, from a patient treated with tofacitinib. The TCR originated in a human donor with alopecia areata. The chain links TRBV4-2 to TRBJ1-2, with D possibly matching TRBD1 (5 bases). CDR3 amino acids: CASSATPDSYGYTF. The CDR3, as DNA: TGTGCCAGCAGCGCCACACCAGACAGCTATGGCTACACCTTC.